The sample holds one count of the clone carrying this T cell receptor (beta chain). The sample is drawn from a study of CDR3 diversity in severe acne. TCRdb re-analysed the PCR reads in MiXCR, keeping a single row per CDR3 protein. The repertoire holds fewer than 90,000 distinct CDR3 sequences, with over 40% as singletons. This CDR3 is built from 13 residues. Germline assignment: CDR1 WNHNN and CDR2 SYGVQD (reference sequence). Between the trimmed V and J ends, which lost 2 bases and 7 bases, there was a span of 12 bases. This TCR was recovered from a male donor in good health, without acne. The chain combines TRBV10-1 with TRBJ2-7; D may correspond to TRBD1 or TRBD2 (6 bases each). Material: blood. CDR3 sequence (DNA): TGCGCCAGCAGTGAGACGGGGGCGGGGGAGCAGTACTTC. Its protein product is CASSETGAGEQYF.